This T cell receptor (beta chain) appears in the sequencing data of a study of T cell responses to AZD1222 COVID-19 vaccine. Overall study findings and caveats: Most donors were white British, females outnumbered males, and clonal diversity was possibly underestimated. Spike-specific TCR breadth and depth rose after two AZD1222 doses.

Generated by immunoSEQ multiplex PCR, the TCRdb table keeps only in-frame clones and is missing some. This table holds 120,000 or so clones, about four fifths found once. This clone was seen just once. Its antigen is as yet unknown. The CDR3 is 12 amino acids. Trimming left V 0 bases short and J 5 bases short, with 4 bases between. The sample consisted of peripheral blood, taken on day 0 of AZD1222 vaccination. This TCR came from an adult in good health. The genes are TRBV12-3 or TRBV12-4 and TRBJ1-1; the D is unclear. CDR3 region: CASSLAGTEAFF. Written as DNA, the CDR3 is TGTGCCAGCAGTTTAGCCGGGACTGAAGCTTTCTTT.